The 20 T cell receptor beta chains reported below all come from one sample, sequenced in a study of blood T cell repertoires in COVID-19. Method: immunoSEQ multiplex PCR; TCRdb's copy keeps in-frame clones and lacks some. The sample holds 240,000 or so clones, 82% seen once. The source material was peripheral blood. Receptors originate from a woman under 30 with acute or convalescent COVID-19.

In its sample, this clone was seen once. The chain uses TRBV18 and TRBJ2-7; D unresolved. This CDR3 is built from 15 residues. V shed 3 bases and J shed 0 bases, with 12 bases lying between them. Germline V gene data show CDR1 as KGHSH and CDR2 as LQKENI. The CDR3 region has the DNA TGTGCCAGCTCACCCCACGAGGTAACCTCCTACGAGCAGTACTTC. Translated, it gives CASSPHEVTSYEQYF.

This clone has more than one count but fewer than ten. The CDR3 sequence is CASSLGDQGSGANVLTF. The CDR3 nucleotides read TGTGCCAGCAGCTTAGGGGATCAGGGAAGTGGGGCCAACGTCCTGACTTTC. The genes are TRBV7-9 and TRBJ2-6; D may be TRBD1 (5 bases). CDR1 is SEHNR, CDR2 FQNEAQ, per germline (reference sequence). The length of the CDR3 is 17 residues. V was trimmed by 1 base and J by 3 bases, leaving 13 bases between them.

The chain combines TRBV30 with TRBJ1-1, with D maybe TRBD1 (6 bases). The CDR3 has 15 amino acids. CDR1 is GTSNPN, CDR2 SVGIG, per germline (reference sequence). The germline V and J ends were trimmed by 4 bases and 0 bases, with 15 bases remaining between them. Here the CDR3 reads CAWIGDTRMNTEAFF. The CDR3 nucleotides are TGTGCCTGGATTGGGGACACCCGCATGAACACTGAAGCTTTCTTT.

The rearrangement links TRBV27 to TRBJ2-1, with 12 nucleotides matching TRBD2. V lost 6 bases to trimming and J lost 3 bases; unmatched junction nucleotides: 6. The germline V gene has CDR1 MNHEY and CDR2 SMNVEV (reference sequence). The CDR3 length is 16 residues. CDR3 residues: CASSRGLAGLYNEQFF. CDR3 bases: TGTGCCAGCAGCCGCGGACTAGCGGGACTCTACAATGAGCAGTTCTTC.

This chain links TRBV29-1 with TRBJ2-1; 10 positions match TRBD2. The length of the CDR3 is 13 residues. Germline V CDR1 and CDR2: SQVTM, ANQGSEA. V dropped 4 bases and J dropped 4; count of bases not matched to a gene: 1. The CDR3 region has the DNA TGCAGCGTTGGACTAGCGGGTTACAATGAGCAGTTCTTC. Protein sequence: CSVGLAGYNEQFF.

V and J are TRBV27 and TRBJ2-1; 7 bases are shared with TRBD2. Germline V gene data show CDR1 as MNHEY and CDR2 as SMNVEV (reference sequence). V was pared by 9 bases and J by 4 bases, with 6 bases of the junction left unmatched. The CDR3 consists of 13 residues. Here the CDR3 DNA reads TGTGCCAGGGGGGGGGAACAGTACAATGAGCAGTTCTTC. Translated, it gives CARGGEQYNEQFF.

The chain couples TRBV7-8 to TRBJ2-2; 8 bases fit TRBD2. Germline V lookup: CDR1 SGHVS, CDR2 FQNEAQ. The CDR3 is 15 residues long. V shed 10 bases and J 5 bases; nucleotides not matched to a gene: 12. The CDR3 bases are TGTGCCACCACCGGGACTAGGGGTTTTACCGGGGAGCTGTTTTTT. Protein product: CATTGTRGFTGELFF.

DNA of the CDR3: TGTGCCAGCAGCCTAACAGACAGCTATAATTCACCCCTCCACTTT. It yields the protein CASSLTDSYNSPLHF. V usage is TRBV11-2 and J usage is TRBJ1-6; TRBD1 might be the D (5 bases). Trimming took off 5 bases at V and 3 bases at J, with 11 bases between the two ends. The germline V gene encodes CDR1 SGHAT and CDR2 FQNNGV. This CDR3 spans 15 amino acids.

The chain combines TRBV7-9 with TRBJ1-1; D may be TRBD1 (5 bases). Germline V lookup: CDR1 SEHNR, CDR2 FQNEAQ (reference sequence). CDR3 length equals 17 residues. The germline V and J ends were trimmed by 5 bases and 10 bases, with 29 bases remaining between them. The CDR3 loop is CASSHGPAGIKRKRAFF. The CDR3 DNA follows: TGTGCCAGCAGCCATGGTCCAGCAGGGATAAAACGAAAAAGAGCTTTCTTT.

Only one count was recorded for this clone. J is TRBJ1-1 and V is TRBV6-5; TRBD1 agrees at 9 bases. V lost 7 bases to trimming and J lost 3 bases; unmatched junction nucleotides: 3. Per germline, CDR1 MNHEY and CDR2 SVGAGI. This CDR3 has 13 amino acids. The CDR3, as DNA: TGTGCCAGCACAGGACAGGGGCACACTGAAGCTTTCTTT. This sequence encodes CASTGQGHTEAFF.

CDR3: CAWSGSGGRETQYF. The DNA of the CDR3 is TGTGCCTGGAGTGGCTCGGGGGGGAGAGAGACCCAGTACTTC. V gene TRBV30 combines with J gene TRBJ2-5, with TRBD2 matching over 8 bases. Germline V gene sequence: CDR1 GTSNPN, CDR2 SVGIG (reference sequence). Trimming at V came to 1 base and at J to 4 bases, leaving 5 bases not matched to a gene. This CDR3 is 14 amino acids long.

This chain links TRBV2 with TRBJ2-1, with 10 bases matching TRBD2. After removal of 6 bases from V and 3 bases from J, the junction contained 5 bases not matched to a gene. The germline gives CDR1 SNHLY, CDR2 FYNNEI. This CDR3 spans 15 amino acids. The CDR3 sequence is CASRLAGAVYNEQFF. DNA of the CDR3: TGTGCCAGCAGGCTAGCGGGGGCCGTCTACAATGAGCAGTTCTTC.

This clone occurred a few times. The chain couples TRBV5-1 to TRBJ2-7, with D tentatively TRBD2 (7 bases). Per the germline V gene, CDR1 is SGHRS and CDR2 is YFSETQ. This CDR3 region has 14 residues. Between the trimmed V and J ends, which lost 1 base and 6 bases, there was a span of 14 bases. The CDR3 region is CASSLLSGGREQYF. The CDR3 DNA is TGCGCCAGCAGCTTGTTGTCCGGGGGGCGCGAGCAGTACTTC.

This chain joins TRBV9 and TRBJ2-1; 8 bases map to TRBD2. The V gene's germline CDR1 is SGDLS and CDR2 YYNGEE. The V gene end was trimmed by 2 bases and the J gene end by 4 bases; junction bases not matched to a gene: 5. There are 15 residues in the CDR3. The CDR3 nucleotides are TGTGCCAGCAGCGTTTCCGGGACTAGATACAATGAGCAGTTCTTC. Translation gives CASSVSGTRYNEQFF.

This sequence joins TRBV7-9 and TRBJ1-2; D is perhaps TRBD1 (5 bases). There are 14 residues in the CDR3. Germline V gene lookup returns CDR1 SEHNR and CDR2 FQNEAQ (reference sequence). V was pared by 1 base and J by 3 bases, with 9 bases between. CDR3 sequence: CASSLGSGDYGYTF. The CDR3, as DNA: TGTGCCAGCAGCTTAGGGTCGGGGGACTATGGCTACACCTTC.

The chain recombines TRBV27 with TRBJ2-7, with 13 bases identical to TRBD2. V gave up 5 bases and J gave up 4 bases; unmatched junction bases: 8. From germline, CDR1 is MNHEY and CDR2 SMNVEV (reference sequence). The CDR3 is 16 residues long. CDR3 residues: CASSPWTSGSRYEQYF. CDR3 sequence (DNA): TGTGCCAGCAGTCCCTGGACTAGCGGGAGTAGATACGAGCAGTACTTC.

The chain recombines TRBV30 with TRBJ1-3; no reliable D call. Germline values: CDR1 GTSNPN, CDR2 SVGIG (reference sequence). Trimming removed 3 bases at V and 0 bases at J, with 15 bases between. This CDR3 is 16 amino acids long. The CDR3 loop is CAWSEGWADSGNTIYF. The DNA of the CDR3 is TGTGCCTGGAGCGAAGGTTGGGCAGACTCTGGAAACACCATATATTTT.

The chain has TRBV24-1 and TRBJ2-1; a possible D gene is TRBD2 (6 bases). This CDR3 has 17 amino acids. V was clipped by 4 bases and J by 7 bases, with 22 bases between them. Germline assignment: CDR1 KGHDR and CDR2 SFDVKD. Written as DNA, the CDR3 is TGTGCCACCAGTGACTCAACCGGCGGGGCGAAGGATAATGAGCAGTTCTTC. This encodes CATSDSTGGAKDNEQFF.

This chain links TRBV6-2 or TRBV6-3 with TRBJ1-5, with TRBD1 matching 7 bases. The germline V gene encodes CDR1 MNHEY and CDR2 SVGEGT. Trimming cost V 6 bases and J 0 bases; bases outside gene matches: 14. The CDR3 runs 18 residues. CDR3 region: CASSWKRQGKYSNQPQHF. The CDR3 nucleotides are TGTGCCAGCAGCTGGAAACGACAGGGAAAATATAGCAATCAGCCCCAGCATTTT.

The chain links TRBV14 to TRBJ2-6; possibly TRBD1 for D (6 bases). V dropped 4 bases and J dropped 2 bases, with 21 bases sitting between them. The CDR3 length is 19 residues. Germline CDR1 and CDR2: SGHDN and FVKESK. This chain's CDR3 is CASSRNHDRPVAGANVLTF. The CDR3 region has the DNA TGTGCCAGCAGCCGCAACCACGACAGGCCGGTGGCTGGGGCCAACGTCCTGACTTTC.